This is a list of T cell receptor beta chains from one sample in a study of OX40 agonist ivuxolimab in advanced cancers. Only in-frame clones appear in the TCRdb table, and some are missing; sequencing was by immunoSEQ multiplex PCR. Of approximately 80,000 clones in the sample, about 90% were seen once. Specimen: CD4+ or CD8+ T cells sorted from blood, collected in a trial of the OX40 agonist ivuxolimab. The receptor source for this set is an adult with an advanced solid tumor such as melanoma, head and neck, liver or kidney cancer. Both conserved end residues are part of each CDR3. The order of the fields is J gene, V gene, D gene, CDR3 protein, CDR3 DNA. A D gene is named only where the DNA matches it firmly.

J gene: TRBJ2-1
V gene: TRBV7-9
D gene: TRBD1
CDR3 protein: CASRSWTGDEQFF
CDR3 DNA: TGTGCCAGCAGATCCTGGACAGGGGATGAGCAGTTCTTC

J gene: TRBJ1-2
V gene: TRBV6-5
D gene: .
CDR3 protein: CASSRGLIYGYTF
CDR3 DNA: TGTGCCAGCAGCCGGGGACTTATTTATGGCTACACCTTC

J gene: TRBJ1-4
V gene: TRBV25-1
D gene: .
CDR3 protein: CATQGSGRVATNEKLFF
CDR3 DNA: TGTGCCACCCAAGGTTCGGGTCGAGTCGCAACTAATGAAAAACTGTTTTTT

J gene: TRBJ2-2
V gene: TRBV7-3
D gene: TRBD2
CDR3 protein: CASSLGTSGAGELFF
CDR3 DNA: TGTGCCAGCAGCCTCGGGACTAGCGGGGCCGGGGAGCTGTTTTTT

J gene: TRBJ2-5
V gene: TRBV6-6
D gene: .
CDR3 protein: CASSARRQETQYF
CDR3 DNA: TGTGCCAGCAGCGCCCGGAGGCAAGAGACCCAGTACTTC

J gene: TRBJ2-3
V gene: TRBV5-1
D gene: .
CDR3 protein: CASSPLGAVTQYF
CDR3 DNA: TGCGCCAGCAGCCCGCTCGGAGCGGTTACGCAGTATTTT

J gene: TRBJ1-3
V gene: TRBV4-2
D gene: .
CDR3 protein: CASSQRNLGISGNTIYF
CDR3 DNA: TGTGCCAGCAGCCAGCGTAACCTCGGAATCTCTGGAAACACCATATATTTT

J gene: TRBJ1-1
V gene: TRBV7-2
D gene: .
CDR3 protein: CASSLVHRNTEAFF
CDR3 DNA: TGTGCCAGCAGCTTAGTTCACAGAAACACTGAAGCTTTCTTT

J gene: TRBJ2-3
V gene: TRBV4-1
D gene: TRBD2
CDR3 protein: CASSPLERGGGDTQYF
CDR3 DNA: TGCGCCAGCAGCCCCCTGGAGCGGGGGGGCGGCGATACGCAGTATTTT

J gene: TRBJ1-1
V gene: TRBV5-1
D gene: .
CDR3 protein: CASSQRPEAEAFF
CDR3 DNA: TGCGCCAGCAGCCAACGACCGGAGGCTGAAGCTTTCTTT